This TCR beta chain is drawn from a study of T-cell reconstitution after alpha-beta-depleted transplantation in children. CDR1 is ENHRY and CDR2 is SYGVKD in the germline V gene. V gave up 6 bases and J gave up 2 bases, with 10 bases separating them. The CDR3 contains 13 residues. Unique molecular identifiers were incorporated into the prepared TCRbeta library. TCRdb analysed the PCR reads with MiXCR anew, one entry per CDR3 protein. The table lists roughly 180,000 distinct CDR3 sequences, 14% to 15% of them singletons. This clonotype came up many times. The specimen was PBMCs from the stem cell graft donor, collected from the stem cell graft. The gene calls are TRBV10-3 and TRBJ2-5, with D possibly called TRBD1 or TRBD2 (5 bases each). The TCR originated in a human donor who donated a stem cell graft to a child with acute lymphoblastic leukemia. The CDR3 is CAISGDPQETQYF. The CDR3 DNA reads TGTGCCATCAGCGGGGACCCACAAGAGACCCAGTACTTC.